This T cell receptor beta chain appears in the sequencing data of a study of T cells in Graves' hyperthyroidism and ophthalmopathy. Study-wide results and caveats: Ophthalmopathy was distinguished from stable hyperthyroidism by 13 V-J signatures.

Each patient was aged 18 to 65 and had newly diagnosed hyperthyroidism of under 2 months' duration. PBMCs were sourced from about 10 ml fresh peripheral blood. This clonotype has a count of ten or more. Its antigen is unknown. V lost 7 bases, J lost 3 bases, and 13 bases stayed unmatched. Per germline, CDR1 DFQATT and CDR2 SNEGSKA (reference sequence). This CDR3 is built from 15 residues. Amplification of TCR beta CDR3 regions was performed using RNA transcripts as template. During a first-round RT-PCR of the TCR CDR3, the HTBI primer set was used. TCRdb processed the multiplex PCR reads anew with MiXCR; each CDR3 protein has one entry. This sample has 400,000 to 550,000 distinct CDR3 sequences; about 15% occur once, and the top ten carry less than 20%.

This TCR was recovered from a woman aged 18-35 years with Graves' hyperthyroidism. The chain joins TRBV20-1 to TRBJ2-7; 9 positions match TRBD2. Sequenced: blood. CDR3 bases: TGCAGTGTTCGGACCCTAGCGGGAACCAACTACGAGCAGTACTTC. This gives the protein CSVRTLAGTNYEQYF.